One sample yielded the 9 T cell receptor beta chains listed below, sequenced in a study of response to subunit inactivated influenza vaccine. TCRdb reanalysed the RT-PCR reads using MiXCR and keeps one entry per CDR3 protein. The sample shows more than 500,000 distinct CDR3 sequences, around 11% of them seen only once. This sample also appeared in a second study, on T cells expressing NK-cell markers. In that study: In generating TCR beta cDNA, 5'RACE template switching with UMIs was used.

The sample was PBMCs from blood, taken on the day of vaccination. The receptors were sampled from a man aged 50 or older who received an inactivated influenza vaccine.

The chain links TRBV4-1 to TRBJ2-3; TRBD1 or TRBD2 may be the D gene (5 bases each). V was pared by 0 bases and J by 0 bases, with 7 bases between. Germline V gene sequence: CDR1 MGHRA, CDR2 YSYEKL. CDR3 size: 15 residues. CDR3 residues: CASSQEGVSTDTQYF. The CDR3 DNA is TGCGCCAGCAGCCAAGAGGGGGTTAGCACAGATACGCAGTATTTT.

The sample holds many counts of this clonotype. The chain combines TRBV10-3 with TRBJ1-2, with 9 bases fitting TRBD1. The V gene end was trimmed by 0 bases and the J gene end by 8 bases; junction bases not matched to a gene: 7. The CDR3 contains 15 residues. Germline V gene data show CDR1 as ENHRY and CDR2 as SYGVKD. DNA for the CDR3: TGTGCCATCAGTGAGTCGGGACAGGGTATTGGAGGCTACACCTTC. It translates to CAISESGQGIGGYTF.

This clonotype occurred a few times. V gene TRBV5-1 combines with J gene TRBJ1-2; D is unresolved. CDR3 length equals 14 residues. The germline gives CDR1 SGHRS, CDR2 YFSETQ. Trimming removed 0 bases at V and 4 bases at J, with 10 bases between. This chain's CDR3 is CASSLGGFGYGYTF. As DNA, the CDR3 is TGCGCCAGCAGCTTGGGAGGGTTCGGCTATGGCTACACCTTC.

The chain couples TRBV10-3 to TRBJ1-1; D perhaps matches TRBD1 (6 bases). Germline-derived CDR1 and CDR2 are ENHRY and SYGVKD. The CDR3 runs to 15 residues. V dropped 0 bases and J dropped 2 bases, with 10 bases sitting between them. CDR3 DNA: TGTGCCATCAGTGAGTCGACCAGGGGTAACACTGAAGCTTTCTTT. This gives the protein CAISESTRGNTEAFF.

This clonotype was detected only a few times. V gene TRBV29-1 combines with J gene TRBJ2-1; D remains unclear. V lost 6 bases to trimming and J lost 0 bases, with 15 bases between them. Germline loops: CDR1 SQVTM, CDR2 ANQGSEA. The CDR3 runs to 15 residues. The CDR3 region is CSVETTPSSYNEQFF. The CDR3 DNA is TGCAGCGTCGAAACCACTCCGAGCTCCTACAATGAGCAGTTCTTC.

The gene calls are TRBV20-1 and TRBJ2-3, with 8 bases that match TRBD2. Germline values: CDR1 DFQATT, CDR2 SNEGSKA (reference sequence). The trim removed 3 bases at V and 6 bases at J, leaving 11 bases unmatched. The CDR3 extends over 15 amino acids. CDR3 sequence (DNA): TGCAGTGCTAGGCCCCTGAGCGGGGGCTTGGATACGCAGTATTTT. It yields the protein CSARPLSGGLDTQYF.

This clonotype has more than one count but fewer than ten. The chain is built from TRBV9 and TRBJ2-1, with 7 bases aligning to TRBD2. The CDR3 is 15 residues long. CDR1 and CDR2 from the germline V gene are SGDLS and YYNGEE. Unmatched junction bases numbered 3, after V lost 2 bases and J lost 1 base. The CDR3 DNA reads TGTGCCAGCAGCGTGGGGCGGGAGTCCTACAATGAGCAGTTCTTC. Protein sequence: CASSVGRESYNEQFF.

This clonotype was recorded a few times. The CDR3 DNA sequence: TGCACCAGCACCCTGCTGGGATTCGGGGGAGCCAAAAACATTCAGTACTTC. This gives the protein CTSTLLGFGGAKNIQYF. V is TRBV1 and J is TRBJ2-4; the table's D call, TRBD1, was not checked against the DNA. TRBV1 is a pseudogene. The CDR3 consists of 17 residues.

This clonotype showed up just a few times. The chain joins TRBV5-1 to TRBJ2-3; D gene uncertain. CDR3 size: 14 residues. Trimming cost V 4 bases and J 2 bases, with 11 bases left between them. Germline values: CDR1 SGHRS, CDR2 YFSETQ. The CDR3 sequence: CASSDNSLTDTQYF. Written as DNA, the CDR3 is TGCGCCAGCAGCGATAACAGCCTCACAGATACGCAGTATTTT.